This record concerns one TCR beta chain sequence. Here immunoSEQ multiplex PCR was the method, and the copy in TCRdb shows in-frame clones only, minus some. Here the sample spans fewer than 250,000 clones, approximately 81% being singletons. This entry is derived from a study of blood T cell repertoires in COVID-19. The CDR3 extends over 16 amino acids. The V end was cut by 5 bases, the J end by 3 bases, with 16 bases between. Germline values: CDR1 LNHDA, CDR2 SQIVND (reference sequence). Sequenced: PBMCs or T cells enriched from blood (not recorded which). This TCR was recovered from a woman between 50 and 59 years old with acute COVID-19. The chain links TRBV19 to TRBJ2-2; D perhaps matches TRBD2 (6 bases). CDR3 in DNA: TGTGCCAGTAGTCGACTAACGGGGGTGGACACCGGGGAGCTGTTTTTT. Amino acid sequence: CASSRLTGVDTGELFF.